The 10 T cell receptor beta chains below were found in one sample sequenced in a study of blood T cell repertoires in COVID-19. The repertoire was sequenced with immunoSEQ multiplex PCR; TCRdb's copy has only in-frame clones and lacks some. The profile covers 120,000 to 150,000 clones, with roughly 79% appearing a single time and 6.5% to 8.5% taken by the ten largest. Input material: peripheral blood. The receptors derive from a human donor with acute or convalescent COVID-19. The donor label of this sample is uncertain.

The chain couples TRBV19 to TRBJ1-2; TRBD1 matches 10 bases. V was clipped by 4 bases and J by 3 bases; unmatched bases: 8. CDR3 length equals 16 residues. Per the germline V gene, CDR1 is LNHDA and CDR2 is SQIVND (reference sequence). The CDR3 loop is CASSSRRTGGDYGYTF. CDR3 DNA sequence: TGTGCCAGTAGTAGCCGTCGGACAGGGGGAGACTATGGCTACACCTTC.

The chain uses TRBV19 and TRBJ1-4; D may be TRBD1 (6 bases). V lost 5 bases, J lost 0 bases, and 13 bases lay in between. This CDR3 spans 16 amino acids. Looked up from germline, CDR1 is LNHDA and CDR2 is SQIVND (reference sequence). CDR3 amino acids: CASSLTGASTNEKLFF. Here the CDR3 DNA reads TGTGCCAGTAGTTTGACAGGAGCTTCAACTAATGAAAAACTGTTTTTT.

This clone was picked up one time. V is TRBV5-1 and J is TRBJ1-2, with a tentative D call TRBD1 (5 bases). Trimming removed 0 bases at V and 2 bases at J, with 14 bases between. The CDR3 extends over 16 amino acids. Germline V CDR1 and CDR2: SGHRS, YFSETQ. The CDR3 nucleotides are TGCGCCAGCAGCTTGGCTTGGGGCAGGGAAAACTATGGCTACACCTTC. It translates to CASSLAWGRENYGYTF.

This clone occurred once. V is TRBV4-1 and J is TRBJ1-1, with D uncertain. This CDR3 has 18 amino acids. V lost 0 bases to trimming and J lost 3 bases, with 20 bases between them. Germline CDR1 MGHRA, CDR2 YSYEKL. The CDR3 sequence is CASSQEPLRGPGDTEAFF. CDR3 DNA: TGCGCCAGCAGCCAAGAACCCCTACGAGGGCCCGGGGACACTGAAGCTTTCTTT.

This clone was found once. The rearrangement uses TRBV4-1 and TRBJ2-2; TRBD1 agrees at 10 bases. Germline-derived CDR1 and CDR2 are MGHRA and YSYEKL. V lost 4 bases to trimming and J lost 2 bases; unmatched junction nucleotides: 7. The CDR3 runs to 17 residues. The CDR3 sequence is CASSLRGTGVNTGELFF. CDR3 sequence (DNA): TGCGCCAGCAGCCTTCGCGGGACAGGGGTTAACACCGGGGAGCTGTTTTTT.

This chain uses TRBV9 with TRBJ2-1, with 8 nucleotides matching TRBD2. The germline gives CDR1 SGDLS, CDR2 YYNGEE. Unmatched junction bases numbered 11, after V lost 7 bases and J lost 5 bases. The CDR3 totals 15 residues. The CDR3 protein is CASGRTGGMDNEQFF. The CDR3 region has the DNA TGTGCCAGCGGTCGGACGGGGGGGATGGACAATGAGCAGTTCTTC. Full variable domain (rest looked up from reference TRBV9 and TRBJ2-1): DSGVTQTPKHLITATGQRVTLRCSPRSGDLSVYWYQQSLDQGLQFLIQYYNGEERAKGNILERFSAQQFPDLHSELNLSSLELGDSALYFCASGRTGGMDNEQFFGPGTRLTVL.

The V and J genes are TRBV4-1 and TRBJ1-1, with 9 bases fitting TRBD1. The CDR3 has 16 amino acids. Germline lookup yields CDR1 MGHRA and CDR2 YSYEKL. V shed 5 bases and J 1 base; nucleotides not matched to a gene: 8. CDR3 nucleotide sequence: TGCGCCAGCAGCGTGGGACAGGGCGGGAGGAACACTGAAGCTTTCTTT. This sequence encodes CASSVGQGGRNTEAFF.

The chain uses TRBV25-1 and TRBJ1-2; 7 nucleotides agree with TRBD1. CDR1 is MGHDK and CDR2 is SYGVNS in the germline V gene. This CDR3 has 13 residues. V dropped 6 bases and J dropped 0; count of bases not matched to a gene: 1. The chain's CDR3 is CASRGTANYGYTF. The DNA of the CDR3 is TGTGCCAGCAGGGGGACAGCTAACTATGGCTACACCTTC.

The table lists this clone with a few counts. The chain employs TRBV7-9 and TRBJ2-4; 7 bases are shared with TRBD1. V trimming: 5 bases; J trimming: 1 base; junction bases outside the gene matches: 8. Germline CDR1 and CDR2: SEHNR and FQNEAQ (reference sequence). This CDR3 has 16 amino acids. CDR3 bases: TGTGCCAGCAGCGCTGTCGGACAGGTGGCCAAAAACATTCAGTACTTC. Amino acid sequence: CASSAVGQVAKNIQYF.

This clone was detected once. In DNA, the CDR3 is TGTGCCAGCTACGGGGTTTGGACCGGGGAGCTGTTTTTT. Its protein product is CASYGVWTGELFF. The chain joins TRBV12-3 or TRBV12-4 to TRBJ2-2, with D possibly matching TRBD2 (5 bases). This CDR3 contains 13 residues. V lost 8 bases and J 5 bases, leaving 12 bases between the germline ends.